This T cell receptor beta chain was sequenced for a study of T cell responses to AZD1222 COVID-19 vaccine. Study findings and constraints: All repertoire sampling was performed exclusively after the peak T cell response. White British people made up most donors, females outnumbered males, and clonal diversity was possibly underestimated. Following two doses of AZD1222, Spike-specific TCR breadth and depth rose.

TCRdb keeps only in-frame clones here, not all; method: immunoSEQ multiplex PCR. The sample gives around 100,000 clones, about 88% of which show up once; about 2% is in the top ten. Germline-derived CDR1 and CDR2 are SGHNT and YYREEE (reference sequence). The CDR3 spans 15 residues. V lost 3 bases to trimming and J lost 3 bases; unmatched junction nucleotides: 6. For this clone: The antigen is unknown.

The chain carries TRBV5-4 and TRBJ2-3, with TRBD2 matching over 8 bases. The TCR comes from an adult in good health. This sample comprised peripheral blood, obtained on day 0 of AZD1222 vaccination. In DNA form, the CDR3 reads TGTGCCAGCAGCTCGGATCCGGGGGGGACAGATACGCAGTATTTT. Translation: CASSSDPGGTDTQYF.